This T cell receptor (beta chain) was identified during a study of blood T cell repertoires in COVID-19. About the research overall: COVID-19 samples from acute and convalescent phases originated in the United States, Italy and Spain. PBMCs, B-cell-depleted T cells, or T cells provided the cDNA or gDNA that made up the material.

Per the original data handling: Estimation of nucleated cell counts relied on the amplification of reference gene primers. The protocol was immunoSEQ multiplex PCR, while the TCRdb copy is restricted to in-frame clones and leaves out a portion. From that table come the V and J calls and clone size; the DNA was used to work out D and trimming. The sample contains about 39,000 clones, around 95% of which appear only once. Germline lookup yields CDR1 SGHNT and CDR2 YENEEA. The CDR3 extends over 13 amino acids. Trimming removed 3 bases at V and 3 bases at J, with 9 bases between. This clonotype originated in a human donor with active COVID-19. The donor label of this sample is uncertain. The chain uses TRBV11-3 and TRBJ2-7, with D possibly TRBD1 on 5 matching bases. Sequencing used peripheral blood. In DNA, the CDR3 is TGTGCCAGCAGCTTTCGGACAAACTACGAGCAGTACTTC. Its translation: CASSFRTNYEQYF.